These 21 T cell receptor beta chains originate from one sample sequenced in a study of blood T cell repertoires in COVID-19. Produced via immunoSEQ multiplex PCR; TCRdb's table is partial and in-frame only. The sample has under 200,000 clones; around 90% are singletons. Material for sequencing was peripheral blood. The receptors shown here come from a man between 45 and 60 years old with acute or convalescent COVID-19.

This clone was counted a single time. V and J are TRBV6-5 and TRBJ2-1; 11 bases are a match to TRBD2. V lost 5 bases to trimming and J lost 5 bases; unmatched junction nucleotides: 5. This CDR3 is built from 15 residues. Germline V gives CDR1 MNHEY, CDR2 SVGAGI. CDR3: CASSPGTSGNNEQFF. In DNA, the CDR3 is TGTGCCAGCAGTCCCGGGACTAGCGGCAACAATGAGCAGTTCTTC.

In the case of this clone: This CDR3 is also generated by other DNA sequences in the sample. The chain uses TRBV28 and TRBJ1-5; no clear D gene. The CDR3 length is 13 residues. Between the trimmed V and J ends, which lost 4 bases and 1 base, there was a span of 5 bases. Germline CDR1 and CDR2: MDHEN and SYDVKM. The CDR3 bases are TGTGCCAGCAGTTCGGGGAGCAATCAGCCCCAGCATTTT. Translated: CASSSGSNQPQHF.

This rearrangement joins TRBV9 to TRBJ2-6; TRBD2 is a possible D gene (5 bases). Between the trimmed V and J ends, which lost 3 bases and 0 bases, there was a span of 22 bases. The CDR3 contains 20 residues. CDR1 SGDLS and CDR2 YYNGEE come from the germline V gene. The CDR3 protein is CASSGEGPRRRISGANVLTF. CDR3 nucleotide sequence: TGTGCCAGCAGCGGAGAGGGCCCCCGACGACGGATCTCTGGGGCCAACGTCCTGACTTTC.

This clone was counted only a few times. The chain recombines TRBV2 with TRBJ1-5; 7 nucleotides agree with TRBD1. Germline V gene sequence: CDR1 SNHLY, CDR2 FYNNEI. V was pared by 7 bases and J by 0 bases, with 6 bases of the junction left unmatched. The CDR3 sequence is 15 residues long. The CDR3 DNA follows: TGTGCCAGCATGTTGGGACAGTATAGCAATCAGCCCCAGCATTTT. Residues: CASMLGQYSNQPQHF.

This clone came up a few times. The rearrangement links TRBV28 to TRBJ2-7, with D possibly being TRBD2 (6 bases). The CDR3 runs to 14 residues. From germline, CDR1 is MDHEN and CDR2 SYDVKM. V lost 4 bases to trimming and J lost 3 bases, with 13 bases between them. CDR3 DNA: TGTGCCAGCAGTTATAGCTGGAGGGGCTACGAGCAGTACTTC. Protein: CASSYSWRGYEQYF.

The CDR3 sequence is CASSQEVFNRQFF. The CDR3 DNA is TGTGCCAGCAGCCAAGAGGTATTTAACAGGCAGTTCTTC. This chain links TRBV4-2 with TRBJ2-1; D is unclear. The length of the CDR3 is 13 residues. Germline assignment: CDR1 LGHNA and CDR2 YNFKEQ. The V and J ends lost 0 bases and 12 bases respectively, with 12 bases between them.

The chain has TRBV6-5 and TRBJ2-1; D possibly corresponds to TRBD2 (6 bases). The CDR3 has 11 amino acids. V lost 4 bases and J lost 9, with 7 bases in between. Germline CDR1 MNHEY, CDR2 SVGAGI. CDR3 coding DNA: TGTGCCAGCAGTTTGGGGGGTGAGCAGTTCTTC. Translating it yields CASSLGGEQFF.

This sequence joins TRBV9 and TRBJ1-3; the match to TRBD1 covers 8 bases. After removal of 0 bases from V and 3 bases from J, the junction contained 14 bases not matched to a gene. This CDR3 spans 19 amino acids. Germline V gene lookup returns CDR1 SGDLS and CDR2 YYNGEE. The CDR3 region is CASSVDVGTGGVFGNTIYF. Here the CDR3 DNA reads TGTGCCAGCAGCGTAGATGTAGGTACAGGGGGTGTTTTTGGAAACACCATATATTTT.

This chain uses TRBV28 with TRBJ2-1; D is unclear. The CDR3 contains 16 residues. Germline assignment: CDR1 MDHEN and CDR2 SYDVKM. V was pared by 2 bases and J by 3 bases, with 14 bases between. CDR3 protein: CASSLDSSIFYNEQFF. CDR3 DNA: TGTGCCAGCAGTTTAGACTCCTCGATATTCTACAATGAGCAGTTCTTC.

In regard to this clone: One end of the junction varies from germline; a read error may be responsible. The J gene is TRBJ2-7, the V gene TRBV7-6, with TRBD2 matching over 10 bases. This CDR3 has 13 residues. Germline assignment: CDR1 SGHVS and CDR2 FNYEAQ. CDR3 in amino acids: CASSFTSGTNDKF. Written as DNA, the CDR3 is TGTGCCAGCAGCTTCACTAGCGGGACTAATGACAAGTTC.

The rearrangement joins TRBV27 to TRBJ2-7, with 8 positions matching TRBD2. CDR1 is MNHEY, CDR2 SMNVEV, per germline (reference sequence). The CDR3 covers 16 residues. V lost 2 bases and J lost 7; bases outside the gene matches: 13. The DNA of the CDR3 is TGTGCCAGCAGTTTACTCGGGGGGGCCGGGATAGATGAGCAGTACTTC. It encodes CASSLLGGAGIDEQYF.

The J gene is TRBJ2-2, the V gene TRBV11-3; perhaps TRBD2 as D (6 bases). The CDR3 consists of 15 residues. Germline loops: CDR1 SGHNT, CDR2 YENEEA. V was clipped by 5 bases and J by 5 bases, with 15 bases between them. In DNA form, the CDR3 reads TGTGCCAGCAGCCCCGGGACTGCGGGTACCGGGGAGCTGTTTTTT. Translated, it gives CASSPGTAGTGELFF.

On this clone itself: The junction does not match germline at one end; this may be a read error. The chain uses TRBV5-8 and TRBJ2-3; 8 bases match TRBD1. There are 17 residues in the CDR3. Germline V CDR1 and CDR2: SGHTS, YDEGEE. CDR3 sequence (DNA): TGTGCCAGCAGTTTGGACCGGGACAGGCTATTCACAGATACGCAGTATTTT. Residues: CASSLDRDRLFTDTQYF.

This chain connects TRBV7-9 to TRBJ1-5, with a weak D call TRBD1 (5 bases). Trimming shortened V by 5 bases and J by 8 bases, and 13 bases separated the two germline ends. Germline V gene lookup returns CDR1 SEHNR and CDR2 FQNEAQ (reference sequence). This CDR3 is built from 13 residues. The CDR3 loop is CASSDIGGEPQHF. CDR3 nucleotides: TGTGCCAGCAGCGACATCGGAGGGGAGCCCCAGCATTTT.

The J gene is TRBJ2-1, the V gene TRBV27; possibly TRBD2 for D (6 bases). The CDR3 is 14 amino acids. Trimming shortened V by 8 bases and J by 1 base, and 12 bases separated the two germline ends. Germline assignment: CDR1 MNHEY and CDR2 SMNVEV (reference sequence). The CDR3 region has the DNA TGTGCCAGCTCCTTGGCGGGATCCTACAATGAGCAGTTCTTC. As protein: CASSLAGSYNEQFF.

The chain recombines TRBV6-4 with TRBJ2-7; 12 positions match TRBD1. This CDR3 region has 21 residues. The V segment lost 6 bases and the J segment 3 bases; nucleotides outside the gene matches: 24. Germline V gene lookup returns CDR1 MRHNA and CDR2 SNTAGT. The CDR3, as DNA: TGTGCCAGCAGGGACAACCCCCTCCGGGACAGGGGGCATCTTTCCTTCTACGAGCAGTACTTC. Its translation is CASRDNPLRDRGHLSFYEQYF.

This chain links TRBV5-1 with TRBJ1-3; the D is unclear. In germline, CDR1 is SGHRS, CDR2 YFSETQ. CDR3 length equals 15 residues. Trimming took 0 bases from V and 4 from J, leaving 11 bases between them. CDR3 sequence: CASSLGPEVGNTIYF. For the CDR3, the DNA is TGCGCCAGCAGCTTGGGACCTGAGGTGGGAAACACCATATATTTT. The whole variable domain, remainder taken from reference TRBV5-1 and TRBJ1-3, is KAGVTQTPRYLIKTRGQQVTLSCSPISGHRSVSWYQQTPGQGLQFLFEYFSETQRNKGNFPGRFSGRQFSNSRSEMNVSTLELGDSALYLCASSLGPEVGNTIYFGEGSWLTVV.

This clone appeared once. The chain couples TRBV5-4 to TRBJ1-2; TRBD1 agrees at 8 bases. This CDR3 has 15 residues. Germline CDR1 and CDR2: SGHNT and YYREEE (reference sequence). V shed 3 bases, J shed 1 base, and the junction held 5 bases outside the gene matches. CDR3 amino acids: CASSSQGQVNYGYTF. CDR3 coding DNA: TGTGCCAGCAGCTCCCAGGGACAGGTTAACTATGGCTACACCTTC.

The V call is TRBV5-8, the J call TRBJ1-3; weak D call: TRBD1 (5 bases). Germline lookup yields CDR1 SGHTS and CDR2 YDEGEE. The CDR3 consists of 14 residues. V lost 3 bases and J lost 0, with 7 bases in between. This CDR3 reads CASSSQGSGNTIYF. For the CDR3, the DNA is TGTGCCAGCAGCTCCCAGGGCTCTGGAAACACCATATATTTT. Together with reference TRBV5-8 and TRBJ1-3, the CDR3 gives the full variable domain: EAGVTQSPTHLIKTRGQQATLRCSPISGHTSVYWYQQALGLGLQFLLWYDEGEERNRGNFPPRFSGRQFPNYSSELNVNALELEDSALYLCASSSQGSGNTIYFGEGSWLTVV.

The genes are TRBV19 and TRBJ2-3; TRBD2 matches at 8 bases. Germline V gene lookup returns CDR1 LNHDA and CDR2 SQIVND (reference sequence). The V segment lost 5 bases and the J segment 1 base; nucleotides outside the gene matches: 8. This CDR3 comprises 16 residues. CDR3 bases: TGTGCCAGTAGTCTCGGGGGGGGGCTACGCACAGATACGCAGTATTTT. It encodes CASSLGGGLRTDTQYF.

J is TRBJ2-2 and V is TRBV19, with D maybe TRBD1 (5 bases). With 0 bases removed from V and 7 bases from J, the gap between germline ends came to 9 bases. Germline CDR1 and CDR2: LNHDA and SQIVND (reference sequence). The CDR3 has 14 amino acids. CDR3 nucleotide sequence: TGTGCCAGTAGTATAGATCCAGGGAACGGGGAGCTGTTTTTT. This codes for CASSIDPGNGELFF.